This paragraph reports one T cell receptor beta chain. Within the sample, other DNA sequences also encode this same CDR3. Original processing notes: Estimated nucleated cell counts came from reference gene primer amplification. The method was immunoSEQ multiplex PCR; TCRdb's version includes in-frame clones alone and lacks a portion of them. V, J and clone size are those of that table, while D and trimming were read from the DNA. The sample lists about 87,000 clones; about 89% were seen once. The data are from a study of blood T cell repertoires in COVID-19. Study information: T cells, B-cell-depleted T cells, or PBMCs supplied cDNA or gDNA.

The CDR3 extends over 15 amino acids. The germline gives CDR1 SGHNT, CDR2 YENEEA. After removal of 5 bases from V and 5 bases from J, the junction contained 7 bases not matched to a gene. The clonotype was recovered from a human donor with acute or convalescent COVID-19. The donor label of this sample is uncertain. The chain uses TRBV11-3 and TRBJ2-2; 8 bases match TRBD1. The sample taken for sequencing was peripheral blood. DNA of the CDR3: TGTGCCAGCAGCAAGACAGGGGTTCGGACCGGGGAGCTGTTTTTT. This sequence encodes CASSKTGVRTGELFF.